The source of this TCR beta chain is a study of naive and memory T cell subsets. Germline values: CDR1 MNHEY, CDR2 SVGAGI. V lost 1 base and J lost 5, with 8 bases in between. This CDR3 has 13 residues. From the second PCR step, alpha and beta chains were amplified apart. CMV status came from CD4+ T cell IFNgamma after overnight CMV lysate stimulation of fresh PBMCs. Two oligonucleotides, mixed equimolar, formed the beta constant-region primer covering TRBC1 and TRBC2. Nested alpha and beta constant-region primers with the SP2 primer drove four PCR rounds on ligated cDNA. Via MiXCR, TCRdb re-called the UMI-ligation and nested PCR reads, giving one row per CDR3 protein. The table records around 160,000 distinct CDR3 sequences, over 15% of them present only once. This clonotype was recorded a few times.

The sequenced sample was naive CD4+ T cells from blood. The chain is built from TRBV6-5 and TRBJ1-2; D might be TRBD1 (5 bases). This TCR was sampled from a human donor in good health. The CDR3 loop reads CASSYWAGYGYTF. In DNA form, the CDR3 reads TGTGCCAGCAGTTACTGGGCAGGGTATGGCTACACCTTC.